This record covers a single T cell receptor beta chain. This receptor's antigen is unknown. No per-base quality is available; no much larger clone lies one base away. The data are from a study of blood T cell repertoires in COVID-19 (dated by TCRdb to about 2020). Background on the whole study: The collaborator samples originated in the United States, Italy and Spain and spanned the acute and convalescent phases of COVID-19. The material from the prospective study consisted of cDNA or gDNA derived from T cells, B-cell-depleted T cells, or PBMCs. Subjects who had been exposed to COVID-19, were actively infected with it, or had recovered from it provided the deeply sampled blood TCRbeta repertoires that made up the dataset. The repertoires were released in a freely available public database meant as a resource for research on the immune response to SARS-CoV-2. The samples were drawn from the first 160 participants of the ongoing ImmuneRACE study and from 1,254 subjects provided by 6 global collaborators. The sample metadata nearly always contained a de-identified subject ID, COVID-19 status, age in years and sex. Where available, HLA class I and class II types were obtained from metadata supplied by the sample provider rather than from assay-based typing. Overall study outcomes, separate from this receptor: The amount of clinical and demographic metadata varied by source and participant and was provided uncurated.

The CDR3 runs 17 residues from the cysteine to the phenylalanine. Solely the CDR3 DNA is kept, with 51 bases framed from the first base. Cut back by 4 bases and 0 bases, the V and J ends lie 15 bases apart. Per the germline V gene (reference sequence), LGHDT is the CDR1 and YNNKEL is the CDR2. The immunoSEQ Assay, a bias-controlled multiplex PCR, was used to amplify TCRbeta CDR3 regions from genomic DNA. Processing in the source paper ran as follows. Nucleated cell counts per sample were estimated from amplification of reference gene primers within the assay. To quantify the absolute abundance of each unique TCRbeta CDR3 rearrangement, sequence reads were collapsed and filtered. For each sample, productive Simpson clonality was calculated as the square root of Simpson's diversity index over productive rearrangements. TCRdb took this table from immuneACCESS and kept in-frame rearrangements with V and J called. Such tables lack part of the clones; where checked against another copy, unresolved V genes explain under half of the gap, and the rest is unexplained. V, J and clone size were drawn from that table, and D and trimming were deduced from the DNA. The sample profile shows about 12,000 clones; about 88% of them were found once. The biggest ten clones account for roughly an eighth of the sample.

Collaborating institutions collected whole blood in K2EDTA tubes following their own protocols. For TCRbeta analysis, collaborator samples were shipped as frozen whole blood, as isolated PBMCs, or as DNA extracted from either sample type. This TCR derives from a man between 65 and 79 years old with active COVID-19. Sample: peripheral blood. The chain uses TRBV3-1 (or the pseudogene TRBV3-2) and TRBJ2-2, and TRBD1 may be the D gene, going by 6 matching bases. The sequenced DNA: TGTGCCAGCAGCCGCTTTAGGGACATCGCGAACACCGGGGAGCTGTTTTTT. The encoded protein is CASSRFRDIANTGELFF.